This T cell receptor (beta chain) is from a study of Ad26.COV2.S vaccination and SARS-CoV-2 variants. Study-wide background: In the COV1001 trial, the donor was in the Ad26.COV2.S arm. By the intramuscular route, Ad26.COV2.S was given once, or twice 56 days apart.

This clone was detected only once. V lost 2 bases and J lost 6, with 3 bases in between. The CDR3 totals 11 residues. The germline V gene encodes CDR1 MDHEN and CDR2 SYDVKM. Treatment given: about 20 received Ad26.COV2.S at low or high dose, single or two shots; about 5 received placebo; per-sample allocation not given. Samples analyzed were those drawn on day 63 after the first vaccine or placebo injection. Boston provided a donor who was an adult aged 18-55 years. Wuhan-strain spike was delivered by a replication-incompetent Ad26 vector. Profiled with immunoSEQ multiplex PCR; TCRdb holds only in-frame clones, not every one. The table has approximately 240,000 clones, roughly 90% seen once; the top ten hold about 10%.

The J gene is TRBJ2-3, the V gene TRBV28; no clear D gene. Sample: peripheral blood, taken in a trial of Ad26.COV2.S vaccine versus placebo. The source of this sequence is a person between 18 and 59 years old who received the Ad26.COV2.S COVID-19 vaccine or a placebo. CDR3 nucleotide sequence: TGTGCCAGCAGTTTACAGGATACGCAGTATTTT. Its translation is CASSLQDTQYF.